These 19 T cell receptor beta chains came from one sample sequenced in a study of regulatory dendritic cells for organ transplantation. Method: immunoSEQ multiplex PCR; TCRdb's copy keeps in-frame clones and lacks some. The sample has roughly 27,000 clones, roughly 85% seen once. Specimen: memory CD4+ T cells from blood. Noted subset: CD45RO+ memory T cells. The receptor source for this set is a human donor in good health.

The chain carries TRBV7-3 and TRBJ2-2; D gene unclear. This CDR3 is built from 12 residues. V gave up 4 bases and J gave up 10 bases, with 10 bases separating them. From germline, CDR1 is SGHTA and CDR2 FQGTGA. The CDR3 protein is CASSSSAEELFF. As DNA, the CDR3 is TGTGCCAGCAGCTCCTCGGCCGAGGAGCTGTTTTTT. The full variable domain, completed using reference TRBV7-3 and TRBJ2-2, is GAGVSQTPSNKVTEKGKYVELRCDPISGHTALYWYRQSLGQGPEFLIYFQGTGAADDSGLPNDRFFAVRPEGSVSTLKIQRTERGDSAVYLCASSSSAEELFFGEGSRLTVL.

This CDR3 is CASSSGSTDTGELFF. CDR3 DNA: TGTGCCAGCAGCTCAGGTTCCACGGACACCGGGGAGCTGTTTTTT. The chain has TRBV5-8 and TRBJ2-2; D not resolved. Germline-derived CDR1 and CDR2 are SGHTS and YDEGEE. Trimming cost V 3 bases and J 3 bases, with 12 bases left between them. The CDR3 sequence is 15 residues long.

The chain links TRBV19 to TRBJ2-4; D could derive from TRBD1 or TRBD2 (6 bases each). Deletions cut 5 bases from V and 2 bases from J, with 25 bases between. The CDR3 covers 19 residues. In germline, CDR1 is LNHDA, CDR2 SQIVND (reference sequence). This CDR3 reads CASSAIQGSGDITKNIQYF. The DNA of the CDR3 is TGTGCCAGTAGTGCAATACAGGGATCGGGAGATATAACCAAAAACATTCAGTACTTC.

The chain joins TRBV27 to TRBJ2-2; maybe TRBD2 (5 bases). Trimming stripped 3 bases from V and 4 bases from J, with 12 bases between. Germline loops: CDR1 MNHEY, CDR2 SMNVEV (reference sequence). This CDR3 spans 15 amino acids. The chain's CDR3 is CASSFASHPTGELFF. CDR3 bases: TGTGCCAGCAGTTTCGCTAGCCATCCCACCGGGGAGCTGTTTTTT.

The rearrangement links TRBV19 to TRBJ2-5, with TRBD2 matching 8 bases. The CDR3 covers 15 residues. Unmatched junction bases numbered 12, after V lost 5 bases and J lost 7 bases. Germline V gene sequence: CDR1 LNHDA, CDR2 SQIVND (reference sequence). The CDR3 is CASSLGTRSEGTQYF. For the CDR3, the DNA is TGTGCCAGTAGTCTCGGGACTAGAAGCGAGGGGACCCAGTACTTC.

V gene TRBV15 combines with J gene TRBJ2-5; D is undetermined. The CDR3 loop spans 16 amino acids. Germline loops: CDR1 LNHNV, CDR2 YYDKDF (reference sequence). The ends were cut back, 0 bases at V and 5 bases at J, with 16 bases in the middle. CDR3 region: CATSREGSSRMETQYF. The CDR3 nucleotides are TGTGCCACCAGCAGAGAAGGTTCCAGTCGGATGGAGACCCAGTACTTC.

The genes are TRBV18 and TRBJ1-1, with TRBD1 matching 9 bases. Trimming removed 1 base from V and 9 bases from J; junction bases left unmatched: 3. Germline V gene lookup returns CDR1 KGHSH and CDR2 LQKENI. The CDR3 extends over 13 amino acids. CDR3 DNA: TGTGCCAGCTCACCACGGACAGGGGATAAAGCTTTCTTT. It encodes CASSPRTGDKAFF. Full variable domain (outside the CDR3, taken from reference TRBV18 and TRBJ1-1): NAGVMQNPRHLVRRRGQEARLRCSPMKGHSHVYWYRQLPEEGLKFMVYLQKENIIDESGMPKERFSAEFPKEGPSILRIQQVVRGDSAAYFCASSPRTGDKAFFGQGTRLTVV.

This sequence joins TRBV5-5 and TRBJ2-3; D uncertain. The CDR3 has 14 amino acids. Trimming shortened V by 0 bases and J by 2 bases, and 7 bases separated the two germline ends. Germline V gives CDR1 SGHKS, CDR2 YYEKEE (reference sequence). The CDR3 loop is CASSLDSATDTQYF. The CDR3 DNA follows: TGTGCCAGCAGCTTGGACAGCGCCACAGATACGCAGTATTTT.

This clone was observed a handful of times. The V call is TRBV7-6, the J call TRBJ2-1, with 9 bases aligning to TRBD1. This CDR3 is 11 amino acids long. Losses at the gene ends were 8 bases for V and 7 bases for J; bases not matched to a gene: 0. Germline values: CDR1 SGHVS, CDR2 FNYEAQ. In nucleotides, the CDR3 is TGTGCCAGCGGACAGGGGAATGAGCAGTTCTTC. Protein: CASGQGNEQFF.

This clone was found once. This chain connects TRBV11-2 to TRBJ1-2; D gene uncertain. Germline V gene lookup returns CDR1 SGHAT and CDR2 FQNNGV. V was shortened by 0 bases and J by 4 bases, with 6 bases between the two germline ends. This CDR3 spans 13 amino acids. CDR3 in amino acids: CASSLDPGYGYTF. For the CDR3, the DNA is TGTGCCAGCAGCTTAGATCCCGGCTATGGCTACACCTTC.

The V call is TRBV6-5, the J call TRBJ1-4; TRBD1 is a possible D gene (6 bases). CDR1 is MNHEY, CDR2 SVGAGI, per germline. The CDR3 sequence is 13 residues long. The germline V and J ends were trimmed by 8 bases and 7 bases, with 14 bases remaining between them. CDR3 loop: CASGFRGREKLFF. The CDR3 DNA sequence: TGTGCCAGCGGCTTCAGGGGTCGTGAAAAACTGTTTTTT.

This clone is a singleton in its sample. CDR3 region: CASPLGEQETQYF. As DNA, the CDR3 is TGTGCCAGCCCCCTTGGGGAACAAGAGACCCAGTACTTC. The V call is TRBV18, the J call TRBJ2-5, with D hard to call. Trimming removed 8 bases at V and 2 bases at J, with 12 bases between. This CDR3 comprises 13 residues. Looked up from germline, CDR1 is KGHSH and CDR2 is LQKENI.

The chain combines TRBV2 with TRBJ2-7; D may match TRBD1 or TRBD2 (5 bases each). Trimming removed 2 bases at V and 0 bases at J, with 8 bases between. The CDR3 loop spans 14 amino acids. Germline lookup yields CDR1 SNHLY and CDR2 FYNNEI. CDR3 residues: CASSEQGDSYEQYF. The CDR3 DNA follows: TGTGCCAGCAGTGAACAGGGAGACTCCTACGAGCAGTACTTC.

This chain links TRBV25-1 with TRBJ1-2; D possibly corresponds to TRBD1 (5 bases). The CDR3 sequence is 14 residues long. Trimming cost V 3 bases and J 2 bases, with 10 bases left between them. Germline V gene data show CDR1 as MGHDK and CDR2 as SYGVNS. CDR3 sequence (DNA): TGTGCCAGCAGTGAGGGGGGAGGAAACTATGGCTACACCTTC. It yields the protein CASSEGGGNYGYTF.

This chain connects TRBV10-3 to TRBJ2-5, with D perhaps TRBD1 or TRBD2 (5 bases each). The V gene's germline CDR1 is ENHRY and CDR2 SYGVKD. The germline V and J ends were trimmed by 3 bases and 5 bases, with 16 bases remaining between them. This CDR3 contains 15 residues. The CDR3 loop is CAISDMGTWGETQYF. The CDR3 DNA follows: TGTGCCATCAGTGATATGGGAACGTGGGGGGAGACCCAGTACTTC.

The CDR3 DNA follows: TGTGCCAGCAGCCCCCAACAGGGATTCTATGGCTACACCTTC. It specifies CASSPQQGFYGYTF. V gene TRBV14 combines with J gene TRBJ1-2; a weak D match, TRBD1 (6 bases). Germline CDR1 reads SGHDN; CDR2 reads FVKESK. The CDR3 extends over 14 amino acids. With 4 bases removed from V and 4 bases from J, the gap between germline ends came to 13 bases.

The CDR3 loop reads CASSLSSGMTEQFF. The DNA of the CDR3 is TGTGCCAGCAGCTTATCGTCCGGGATGACCGAGCAGTTCTTC. V usage is TRBV7-3 and J usage is TRBJ2-1; D might be TRBD2 (5 bases). Trimming removed 2 bases from V and 10 bases from J, with 15 bases in between. The CDR3 runs 14 residues. Germline V gene lookup returns CDR1 SGHTA and CDR2 FQGTGA.

V gene TRBV7-8 combines with J gene TRBJ2-1, with TRBD2 matching over 10 bases. V dropped 0 bases and J dropped 5; count of bases not matched to a gene: 7. The CDR3 loop spans 17 amino acids. The germline gives CDR1 SGHVS, CDR2 FQNEAQ. DNA for the CDR3: TGTGCCAGCAGCTTAGCGCGTTCCAGCGGGAGGGACAATGAGCAGTTCTTC. Protein sequence: CASSLARSSGRDNEQFF.

This clone was counted a few times. The V call is TRBV6-1, the J call TRBJ1-1, with unresolved D. This CDR3 has 13 amino acids. V was shortened by 6 bases and J by 6 bases, with 14 bases between the two germline ends. Germline CDR1 MNHNS, CDR2 SASEGT. The CDR3 region is CASSLEYGAEAFF. The CDR3, as DNA: TGTGCCAGCAGCCTAGAATATGGAGCTGAAGCTTTCTTT.